These T cell receptor beta chains were read from a single sample in a study of multiple sclerosis patients with progressive multifocal leukoencephalopathy. Assay used: immunoSEQ multiplex PCR; TCRdb lists only in-frame clones, some missing. The profile shows some 27,000 clones, around 91% of them singletons. This specimen was PBMCs, taken from a patient treated with natalizumab. Receptor source: a human donor with multiple sclerosis. The conserved cysteine and the conserved F or W are not part of the CDR3 here.

TRBJ2-3,TRBV5-8,ASSVLGGTDTQY
TRBJ2-1,TRBV23-1,ASSDLRDYSYNEQF
TRBJ2-3,TRBV6-4,ASSARGGSSTDTQY
TRBJ2-2,TRBV30,AWSVQVVGTGELF
TRBJ2-7,TRBV6-5,ASSYDLVYEQY
TRBJ2-6,TRBV7-2,ASSPGPRVGANVLT
TRBJ1-3,TRBV5-4,ASSPDTTFSGNTIY
TRBJ2-2,TRBV9,ASSATMNTGELF
TRBJ2-5,TRBV21-1,ASNFRGRGGQETQY
TRBJ1-1,TRBV19,ASSIGTEAF
TRBJ2-1,TRBV9,ASSTGVEQF
TRBJ1-2,TRBV12-5,ASGFDTGGGYGYT
TRBJ2-7,TRBV6-5,ASRPGDRAGEQY
TRBJ1-2,TRBV6-1,AGGANYGYT
TRBJ1-1,TRBV18,ASSEGGDTEAF
TRBJ1-1,TRBV5-4,ASSLSGEARTEAF
TRBJ1-5,TRBV7-2,ASTPEGGGQPQH
TRBJ2-7,TRBV2,ASTPTVENYEQY
TRBJ2-5,TRBV7-3,ASSPPRLAGVQETQY
TRBJ2-5,TRBV7-6,ASSSSGYQETQY
TRBJ1-2,TRBV7-8,ASSPNAGDYT
TRBJ2-7,TRBV5-6,ASSLETGAYEQY
TRBJ1-5,TRBV30,AWSSMTVDQPQH
TRBJ2-7,TRBV5-1,ASSTLNEQY
TRBJ2-2,TRBV12-5,ASGMSRDRYTGELF
TRBJ2-7,TRBV5-1,ASSGDGSSYEQY
TRBJ2-5,TRBV10-2,ASSEGGSGGQETQY
TRBJ2-7,TRBV28,ASSSPYEQY
TRBJ2-5,TRBV30,AWSGGLAGALGETQY
TRBJ2-2,TRBV2,ASSTPFAPRTGELF
TRBJ2-1,TRBV30,AWRPGGGNEQF
TRBJ1-2,TRBV4-2,ASSQLGGPINYGYT
TRBJ1-2,TRBV27,ASSTGEAGHYGYT
TRBJ1-1,TRBV15,ATSRDLNTEAF
TRBJ1-2,TRBV6-5,ASSLTDARDGYT
TRBJ2-2,TRBV5-1,ASSLDRSPGELF
NA,TRBV7-9,ASSGRDSEYEQY
TRBJ2-2,TRBV2,ASSDWTGGAQRELF